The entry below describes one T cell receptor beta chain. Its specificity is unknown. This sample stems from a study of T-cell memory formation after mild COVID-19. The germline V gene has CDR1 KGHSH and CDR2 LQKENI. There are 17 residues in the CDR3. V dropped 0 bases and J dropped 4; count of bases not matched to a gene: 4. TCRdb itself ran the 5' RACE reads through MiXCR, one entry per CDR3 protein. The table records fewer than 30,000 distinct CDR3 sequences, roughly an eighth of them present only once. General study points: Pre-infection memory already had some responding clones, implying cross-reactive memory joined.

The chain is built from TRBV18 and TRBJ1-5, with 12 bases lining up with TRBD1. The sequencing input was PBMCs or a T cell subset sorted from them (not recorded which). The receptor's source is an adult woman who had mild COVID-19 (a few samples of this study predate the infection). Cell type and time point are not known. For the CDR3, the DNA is TGTGCCAGCTCACCACCGGGGGGACAGGGGGCGAATCAGCCCCAGCATTTT. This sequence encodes CASSPPGGQGANQPQHF.